The clone carrying this T cell receptor (beta chain) showed up many times. Its antigen is not identified. TCR beta CDR3 regions were amplified from RNA. RT-PCR in the first round (using the HTBI primer set) targeted the TCR CDR3. TCRdb reprocessed the multiplex PCR reads via MiXCR and lists one record per CDR3 protein. Of some 460,000 distinct CDR3 sequences in the sample, roughly 14% are singletons; the top ten hold 7.5% to 9%. The study enrolled patients aged 18 to 65 with newly diagnosed hyperthyroidism of under 2 months' duration. This sample was included in a study of T cells in Graves' hyperthyroidism and ophthalmopathy. Whole-study results and caveats: Most thyroid clonotypes that were expanded above 0.001 also turned up in blood.

Sequences were obtained from blood. The receptor was isolated from a woman aged 18-35 years with Graves' hyperthyroidism.

The CDR3: CASSAGGKAQHF. The CDR3 DNA is TGTGCCAGCAGCGCCGGGGGGAAAGCCCAGCATTTT. The chain uses TRBV28 and TRBJ1-5; tentative D call: TRBD1 (5 bases). This CDR3 has 12 amino acids. Germline assignment: CDR1 MDHEN and CDR2 SYDVKM. Trimming removed 6 bases at V and 11 bases at J, with 14 bases between.